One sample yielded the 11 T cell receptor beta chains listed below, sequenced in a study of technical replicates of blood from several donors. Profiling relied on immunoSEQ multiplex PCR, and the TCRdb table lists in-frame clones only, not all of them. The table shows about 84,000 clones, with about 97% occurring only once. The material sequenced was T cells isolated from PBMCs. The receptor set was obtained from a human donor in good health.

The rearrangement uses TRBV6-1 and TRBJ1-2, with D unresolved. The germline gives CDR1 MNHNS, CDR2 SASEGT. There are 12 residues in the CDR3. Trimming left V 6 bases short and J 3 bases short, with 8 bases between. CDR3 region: CASRQVDYGYTF. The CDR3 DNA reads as TGTGCCAGCAGGCAGGTGGACTATGGCTACACCTTC.

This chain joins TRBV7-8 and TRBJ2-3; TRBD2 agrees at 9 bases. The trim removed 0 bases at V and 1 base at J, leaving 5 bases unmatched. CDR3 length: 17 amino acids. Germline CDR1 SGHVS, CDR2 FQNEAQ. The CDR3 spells CASSLARIAGGTDTQYF. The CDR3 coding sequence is TGTGCCAGCAGCTTAGCGAGGATAGCGGGGGGCACAGATACGCAGTATTTT.

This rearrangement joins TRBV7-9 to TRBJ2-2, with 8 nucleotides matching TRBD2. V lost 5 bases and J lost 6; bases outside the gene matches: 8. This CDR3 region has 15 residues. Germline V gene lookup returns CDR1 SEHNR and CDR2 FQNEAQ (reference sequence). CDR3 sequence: CASSPTAGDAGELFF. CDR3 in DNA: TGTGCCAGCAGCCCAACAGCGGGGGATGCCGGGGAGCTGTTTTTT.

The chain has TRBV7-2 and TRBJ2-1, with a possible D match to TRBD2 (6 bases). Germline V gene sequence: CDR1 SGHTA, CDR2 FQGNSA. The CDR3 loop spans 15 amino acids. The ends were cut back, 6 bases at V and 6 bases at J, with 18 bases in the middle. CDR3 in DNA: TGTGCCAGCAGACCGAAAAAACTAGCCTCCAATGAGCAGTTCTTC. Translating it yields CASRPKKLASNEQFF. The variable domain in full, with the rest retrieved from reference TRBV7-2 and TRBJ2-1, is GAGVSQSPSNKVTEKGKDVELRCDPISGHTALYWYRQSLGQGLEFLIYFQGNSAPDKSGLPSDRFSAERTGGSVSTLTIQRTQQEDSAVYLCASRPKKLASNEQFFGPGTRLTVL.

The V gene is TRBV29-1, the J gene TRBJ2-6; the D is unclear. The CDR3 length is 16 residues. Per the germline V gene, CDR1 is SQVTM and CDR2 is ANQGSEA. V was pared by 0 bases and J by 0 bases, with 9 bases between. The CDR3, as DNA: TGCAGCGTTGAAGACCCCCTGGCCTCTGGGGCCAACGTCCTGACTTTC. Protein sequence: CSVEDPLASGANVLTF.

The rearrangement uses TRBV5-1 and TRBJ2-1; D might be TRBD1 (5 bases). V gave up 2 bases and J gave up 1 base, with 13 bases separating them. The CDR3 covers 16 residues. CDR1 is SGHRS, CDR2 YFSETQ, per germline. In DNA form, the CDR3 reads TGCGCCAGCAGCTTTCATTCGCAGGGATCCTACAATGAGCAGTTCTTC. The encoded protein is CASSFHSQGSYNEQFF.

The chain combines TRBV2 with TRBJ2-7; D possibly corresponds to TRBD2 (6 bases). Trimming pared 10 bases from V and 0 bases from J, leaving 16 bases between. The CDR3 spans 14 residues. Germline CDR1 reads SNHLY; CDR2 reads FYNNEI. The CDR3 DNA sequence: TGTGCCACGGGATTAGCGGCACTCTCCTACGAGCAGTACTTC. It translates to CATGLAALSYEQYF.

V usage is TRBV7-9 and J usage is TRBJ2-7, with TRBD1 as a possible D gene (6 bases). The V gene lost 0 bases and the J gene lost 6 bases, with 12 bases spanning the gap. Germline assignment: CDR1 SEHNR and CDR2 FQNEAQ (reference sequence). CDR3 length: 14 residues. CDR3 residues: CASSLAGAPSEQYF. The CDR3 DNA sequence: TGTGCCAGCAGCTTAGCGGGGGCCCCCTCCGAGCAGTACTTC.

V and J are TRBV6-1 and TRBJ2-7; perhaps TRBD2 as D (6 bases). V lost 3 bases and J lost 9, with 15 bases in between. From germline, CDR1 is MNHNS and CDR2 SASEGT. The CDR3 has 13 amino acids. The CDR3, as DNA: TGTGCCAGCAGTGATGGTAGCGGTAAAATGCAGTACTTC. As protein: CASSDGSGKMQYF.

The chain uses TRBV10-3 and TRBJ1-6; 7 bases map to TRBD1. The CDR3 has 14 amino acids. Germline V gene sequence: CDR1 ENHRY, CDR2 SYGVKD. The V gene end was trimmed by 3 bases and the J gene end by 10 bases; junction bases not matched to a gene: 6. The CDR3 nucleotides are TGTGCCATCAGTGAAGGGACAGCCAGATCACCCCTCCACTTT. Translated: CAISEGTARSPLHF.

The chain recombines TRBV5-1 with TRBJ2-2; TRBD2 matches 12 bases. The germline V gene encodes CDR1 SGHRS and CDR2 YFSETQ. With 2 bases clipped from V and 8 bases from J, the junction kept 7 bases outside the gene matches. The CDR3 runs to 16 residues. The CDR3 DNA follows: TGCGCCAGCAGCTTAGGACTAGCGGGAACGGAAGGGGAGCTGTTTTTT. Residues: CASSLGLAGTEGELFF.